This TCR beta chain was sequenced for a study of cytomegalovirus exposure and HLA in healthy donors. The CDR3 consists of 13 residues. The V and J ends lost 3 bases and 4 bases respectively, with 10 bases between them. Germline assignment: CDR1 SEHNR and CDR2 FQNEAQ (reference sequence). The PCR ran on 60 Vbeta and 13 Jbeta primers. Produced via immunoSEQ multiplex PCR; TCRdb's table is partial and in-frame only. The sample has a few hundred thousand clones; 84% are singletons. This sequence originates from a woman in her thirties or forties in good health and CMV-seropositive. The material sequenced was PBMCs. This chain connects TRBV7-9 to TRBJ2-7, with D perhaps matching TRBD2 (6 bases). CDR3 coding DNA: TGTGCCAGCAGCTTCAAGGAGGGATACGAGCAGTACTTC. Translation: CASSFKEGYEQYF.